This TCR beta chain was profiled in a study of T-cell memory formation after mild COVID-19. At the level of the study: Clustering of TCRs was largely donor specific.

This clonotype occurred many times. TCRdb reprocessed the 5' RACE reads via MiXCR and lists one record per CDR3 protein. The table has approximately 560,000 distinct CDR3 sequences, around 16% seen once. V gave up 2 bases and J gave up 4 bases, with 10 bases separating them. The CDR3 is 14 residues long. Germline CDR1 is ENHRY and CDR2 is SYGVKD. The sequence was collected from an adult woman who had mild COVID-19 (a few samples of this study predate the infection). Cell type and time point are not known. Material: PBMCs or a T cell subset sorted from them (not recorded which). This rearrangement joins TRBV10-3 to TRBJ2-3; D is unresolved. CDR3 sequence: CAISERAIADTQYF. DNA for the CDR3: TGTGCCATCAGTGAGAGGGCTATCGCAGATACGCAGTATTTT.